This T cell receptor beta chain came from a study of T cell repertoires in cytomegalovirus infection. The CDR3 covers 12 residues. Trimming took off 6 bases at V and 8 bases at J, with 12 bases between the two ends. CDR1 is SNHLY, CDR2 FYNNEI, per germline. With respect to this clonotype: As yet, its antigen is unknown.

A single record per CDR3 protein comes from TCRdb applying MiXCR to the reads. The sample carries about 480,000 distinct CDR3 sequences, 25% to 35% recorded once. This sample comprised cultured PBMCs, obtained from culture after CMV antigen stimulation. The TCR was taken from a human donor in good health (CMV status not recorded). Some clones in this sample may be carry-over from other donors' samples. V and J are TRBV2 and TRBJ2-3; D not certain. Here the CDR3 reads CASRGPEGTQYF. The CDR3 DNA follows: TGTGCCAGCAGAGGGCCCGAAGGTACGCAGTATTTT. Full variable domain (outside the CDR3, taken from reference TRBV2 and TRBJ2-3): EPEVTQTPSHQVTQMGQEVILRCVPISNHLYFYWYRQILGQKVEFLVSFYNNEISEKSEIFDDQFSVERPDGSNFTLKIRSTKLEDSAMYFCASRGPEGTQYFGPGTRLTVL.